The 20 T cell receptor beta chains given below trace back to one sample, sequenced in a study of OX40 agonist ivuxolimab in advanced cancers. Repertoires were generated with immunoSEQ multiplex PCR, while TCRdb's copy carries only in-frame clones and drops some. The sample has roughly 90,000 clones; under 95% are singletons. Source: CD4+ or CD8+ T cells sorted from blood, taken in a trial of the OX40 agonist ivuxolimab. These receptors all stem from an adult with an advanced solid tumor such as melanoma, head and neck, liver or kidney cancer.

CDR3 in DNA: TGTGCCAGCGAAGAAGAACAAGAGACCCAGTACTTC. Translated: CASEEEQETQYF. The chain has TRBV7-9 and TRBJ2-5; D is ambiguous. This CDR3 has 12 amino acids. Trimming took 8 bases from V and 2 from J, leaving 9 bases between them. Germline CDR1 and CDR2: SEHNR and FQNEAQ (reference sequence).

This clone was detected only a few times. CDR3 region: CASSHQGEGSQFF. CDR3 DNA: TGTGCCAGCAGCCATCAAGGAGAGGGGTCTCAGTTCTTC. This chain joins TRBV7-8 and TRBJ2-1; D may be TRBD1 or TRBD2 (5 bases each). The CDR3 contains 13 residues. V lost 5 bases, J lost 13 bases, and 18 bases lay in between. From germline, CDR1 is SGHVS and CDR2 FQNEAQ.

The V call is TRBV18, the J call TRBJ1-2; tentative D call: TRBD1 (6 bases). Deletions cut 3 bases from V and 4 bases from J, with 18 bases between. CDR3 length: 16 amino acids. Germline CDR1 KGHSH, CDR2 LQKENI. The CDR3 here is CASSPKGHFTPYGYTF. In DNA form, the CDR3 reads TGTGCCAGCTCACCGAAGGGACATTTTACCCCCTATGGCTACACCTTC.

The chain carries TRBV7-9 and TRBJ2-7; no definite D call. This CDR3 has 13 amino acids. Trimming pared 0 bases from V and 3 bases from J, leaving 6 bases between. Germline CDR1 reads SEHNR; CDR2 reads FQNEAQ (reference sequence). The CDR3 DNA sequence: TGTGCCAGCAGCTTAGCTGGGGACTACGAGCAGTACTTC. It is translated as CASSLAGDYEQYF.

The chain joins TRBV9 to TRBJ1-2, with TRBD1 identical over 7 bases. The CDR3 totals 14 residues. V lost 5 bases and J lost 5; bases outside the gene matches: 9. In germline, CDR1 is SGDLS, CDR2 YYNGEE. The CDR3 reads CASSPPGQSYGYTF. DNA of the CDR3: TGTGCCAGCAGTCCTCCGGGACAGTCTTATGGCTACACCTTC.

CDR3 coding DNA: TGTGCCAGCAACGTAGGGTATCAGGGGGCGTCGAAGGAAGGGACCCAGTACTTC. Amino acids: CASNVGYQGASKEGTQYF. This sequence joins TRBV2 and TRBJ2-5; TRBD1 aligns across 8 bases. V gave up 7 bases and J gave up 7 bases; unmatched junction bases: 23. Germline values: CDR1 SNHLY, CDR2 FYNNEI. The CDR3 runs to 18 residues.

This rearrangement joins TRBV27 to TRBJ2-1; D uncertain. Per germline, CDR1 MNHEY and CDR2 SMNVEV (reference sequence). The length of the CDR3 is 13 residues. Between the trimmed V and J ends, which lost 5 bases and 6 bases, there was a span of 11 bases. The CDR3 DNA sequence: TGTGCCAGCAGTAATGGACCCGGCAATGAGCAGTTCTTC. Amino acids: CASSNGPGNEQFF.

The J gene is TRBJ2-3, the V gene TRBV11-2; 7 positions match TRBD2. The CDR3 contains 17 residues. The J segment lost 2 bases and the V segment lost 1 base, leaving 9 bases of the junction unmatched. Looked up from germline, CDR1 is SGHAT and CDR2 is FQNNGV. The CDR3 here is CASSLGPWAGDTDTQYF. CDR3 nucleotide sequence: TGTGCCAGCAGCTTAGGCCCATGGGCGGGGGACACAGATACGCAGTATTTT.

The chain carries TRBV12-5 and TRBJ1-1; 7 bases agree with TRBD1. Germline CDR1 is LGHNT and CDR2 is FRNRAP. V was pared by 4 bases and J by 4 bases, with 12 bases of the junction left unmatched. CDR3 size: 16 residues. The CDR3 DNA is TGTGCTAGTGGTTATAGTACAGGGGATAGATCCACTGAAGCTTTCTTT. Amino acid sequence: CASGYSTGDRSTEAFF.

The chain combines TRBV7-8 with TRBJ2-7, with D unresolved. The V and J ends lost 3 bases and 6 bases respectively, with 9 bases between them. Germline-derived CDR1 and CDR2 are SGHVS and FQNEAQ. The CDR3 consists of 12 residues. The chain's CDR3 is CASSFGQSEQYF. As DNA, the CDR3 is TGTGCCAGCAGCTTTGGTCAGAGCGAGCAGTACTTC.

This clone was seen only once. The genes are TRBV7-9 and TRBJ1-4, with a weak D call TRBD1 (5 bases). This CDR3 has 18 amino acids. Looked up from germline, CDR1 is SEHNR and CDR2 is FQNEAQ (reference sequence). V was pared by 1 base and J by 0 bases, with 15 bases between. CDR3 nucleotide sequence: TGTGCCAGCAGCTTAGATCTAGGGGCAACCGCAACTAATGAAAAACTGTTTTTT. Its translation: CASSLDLGATATNEKLFF. Drawing the rest from reference TRBV7-9 and TRBJ1-4, the complete variable domain is DTGVSQNPRHKITKRGQNVTFRCDPISEHNRLYWYRQTLGQGPEFLTYFQNEAQLEKSRLLSDRFSAERPKGSFSTLEIQRTEQGDSAMYLCASSLDLGATATNEKLFFGSGTQLSVL.

The chain recombines TRBV9 with TRBJ2-5, with D possibly being TRBD1 (6 bases). With 4 bases removed from V and 1 base from J, the gap between germline ends came to 14 bases. The germline V gene has CDR1 SGDLS and CDR2 YYNGEE. The CDR3 totals 15 residues. The CDR3 reads CASSTGQTTQETQYF. CDR3 nucleotide sequence: TGTGCCAGCAGCACCGGACAGACGACCCAAGAGACCCAGTACTTC.

On this clone: Compared with germline, one end of the junction differs, possibly owing to a read error. The chain recombines TRBV7-7 with TRBJ2-5; possibly TRBD1 for D (6 bases). Looked up from germline, CDR1 is SSHAT and CDR2 is FNYEAQ (reference sequence). The CDR3 has 15 amino acids. The CDR3 here is CASSLARGTQETQYF. The DNA for the CDR3 is TGTGCTAGCAGCTTAGCGCGAGGGACACAAGAGACCCAGTACTTC.

This clone has only a few counts. The genes are TRBV19 and TRBJ2-1; 12 bases line up with TRBD2. The germline gives CDR1 LNHDA, CDR2 SQIVND (reference sequence). This CDR3 contains 17 residues. V dropped 1 base and J dropped 5; count of bases not matched to a gene: 6. CDR3 loop: CASSIATSGGPHNEQFF. CDR3 bases: TGTGCCAGTAGTATAGCAACTAGCGGGGGGCCTCACAATGAGCAGTTCTTC.

V is TRBV27 and J is TRBJ2-7, with D unclear. V lost 2 bases and J lost 4, with 6 bases in between. The CDR3 extends over 12 amino acids. CDR1 is MNHEY, CDR2 SMNVEV, per germline (reference sequence). CDR3 loop: CASSLLGYEQYF. CDR3 nucleotide sequence: TGTGCCAGCAGTTTACTGGGTTACGAGCAGTACTTC.

The rearrangement uses TRBV28 and TRBJ1-1, with TRBD1 matching over 7 bases. The CDR3 runs to 16 residues. Germline CDR1 reads MDHEN; CDR2 reads SYDVKM. Trimming removed 5 bases from V and 11 bases from J; junction bases left unmatched: 20. The CDR3 sequence: CASSLPRQGIGENAFF. CDR3 nucleotide sequence: TGTGCCAGCAGTCTACCAAGACAGGGCATTGGAGAGAACGCTTTCTTT.

DNA for the CDR3: TGCAGCGTTGAGTCCCCAGGGCCTTATGGCTACACCTTC. It codes for CSVESPGPYGYTF. The rearrangement uses TRBV29-1 and TRBJ1-2; a possible D gene is TRBD1 (5 bases). The CDR3 runs 13 residues. The V gene lost 3 bases and the J gene lost 5 bases, with 13 bases spanning the gap. Looked up from germline, CDR1 is SQVTM and CDR2 is ANQGSEA.

The chain couples TRBV9 to TRBJ2-2, with D perhaps matching TRBD2 (5 bases). V lost 3 bases and J lost 0, with 12 bases in between. Per germline, CDR1 SGDLS and CDR2 YYNGEE. This CDR3 comprises 16 residues. The CDR3 bases are TGTGCCAGCAGCGCCCGTGCGGGTCCGAACACCGGGGAGCTGTTTTTT. Protein sequence: CASSARAGPNTGELFF. Full variable domain (missing parts from reference TRBV9 and TRBJ2-2): DSGVTQTPKHLITATGQRVTLRCSPRSGDLSVYWYQQSLDQGLQFLIQYYNGEERAKGNILERFSAQQFPDLHSELNLSSLELGDSALYFCASSARAGPNTGELFFGEGSRLTVL.

This clone is a singleton in its sample. The DNA of the CDR3 is TGTGCCACCGCGGGGCCTGGCTACGAGCAGTACTTC. This translates into CATAGPGYEQYF. This chain links TRBV15 with TRBJ2-7; the D gene is possibly TRBD2 (6 bases). Germline V lookup: CDR1 LNHNV, CDR2 YYDKDF (reference sequence). Trimming removed 8 bases at V and 3 bases at J, with 11 bases between. This CDR3 contains 12 residues.

The V and J genes are TRBV11-2 and TRBJ1-2, with 12 bases lining up with TRBD1. The CDR3 runs to 16 residues. Trimming took 1 base from V and 7 from J; bases not matched to a gene: 7. Germline lookup yields CDR1 SGHAT and CDR2 FQNNGV. The CDR3 nucleotides are TGTGCCAGCAGCTTAGGGCCGGGACAGGGGGCTCTTGGCTACACCTTC. Residues: CASSLGPGQGALGYTF.